A selection of T cell receptor beta chains follows, all from one sample in a study of blood T cell repertoires in COVID-19. Using immunoSEQ multiplex PCR, the repertoire was profiled, and TCRdb retains in-frame clones only, with some absent. This repertoire shows under 500,000 clones, around 89% found once; its top ten account for 4% to 5.5%. Sequenced material: peripheral blood. These receptors all stem from a woman in her twenties or thirties with acute or convalescent COVID-19. Both conserved end residues are part of each CDR3. A D gene is named only where the DNA matches it firmly. Where a row states a size, it is once, few, many or the class of an expanded clone; other rows omit it.

CDR3 length: 13; J gene: TRBJ1-1; D gene: TRBD1; V gene: TRBV5-1; clone size: .; CDR3 protein: CASSLDGRGQAFF; CDR3 DNA: TGCGCCAGCAGCTTGGATGGCAGGGGGCAAGCTTTCTTT
CDR3 length: 14; J gene: TRBJ1-1; D gene: TRBD1; V gene: TRBV6-5; clone size: few; CDR3 protein: CASRRGTETYEAFF; CDR3 DNA: TGTGCCAGCAGACGAGGGACAGAGACGTATGAAGCTTTCTTT
CDR3 length: 13; J gene: TRBJ2-1; D gene: .; V gene: TRBV7-9; clone size: .; CDR3 protein: CASSQAGLNEQFF; CDR3 DNA: TGTGCCAGCAGTCAAGCAGGGCTCAATGAGCAGTTCTTC
CDR3 length: 14; J gene: TRBJ2-1; D gene: TRBD2; V gene: TRBV28; clone size: once; CDR3 protein: CASSYLAGENEQFF; CDR3 DNA: TGTGCCAGCAGTTATCTAGCGGGGGAAAATGAGCAGTTCTTC
CDR3 length: 14; J gene: TRBJ1-6; D gene: TRBD1; V gene: TRBV5-8; clone size: .; CDR3 protein: CASSRDREASPLHF; CDR3 DNA: TGTGCCAGCAGCCGCGACAGGGAGGCTTCACCCCTCCACTTT
CDR3 length: 15; J gene: TRBJ2-7; D gene: .; V gene: TRBV9; clone size: once; CDR3 protein: CASSVSTGTPYEQYF; CDR3 DNA: TGTGCCAGCAGCGTAAGTACCGGGACACCATACGAGCAGTACTTC
CDR3 length: 13; J gene: TRBJ2-1; D gene: TRBD2; V gene: TRBV12-3/TRBV12-4; clone size: .; CDR3 protein: CASVAGGYNEQFF; CDR3 DNA: TGTGCCAGCGTAGCGGGGGGATACAATGAGCAGTTCTTC
CDR3 length: 13; J gene: TRBJ2-7; D gene: .; V gene: TRBV5-5; clone size: .; CDR3 protein: CASSVDTRNEQYF; CDR3 DNA: TGTGCCAGCAGCGTTGACACCAGGAACGAGCAGTACTTC
CDR3 length: 15; J gene: TRBJ1-1; D gene: TRBD1; V gene: TRBV27; clone size: .; CDR3 protein: CASSLAQGGNTEAFF; CDR3 DNA: TGTGCCAGCAGTTTAGCCCAGGGGGGGAACACTGAAGCTTTCTTT
CDR3 length: 15; J gene: TRBJ2-1; D gene: TRBD1; V gene: TRBV27; clone size: .; CDR3 protein: CASSFETGESHEQFF; CDR3 DNA: TGTGCCAGCAGTTTCGAGACAGGGGAAAGCCATGAGCAGTTCTTC
CDR3 length: 13; J gene: TRBJ2-1; D gene: .; V gene: TRBV3-1/TRBV3-2; clone size: .; CDR3 protein: CASSPSSDNEQFF; CDR3 DNA: TGTGCCAGCAGTCCTAGCTCTGACAATGAGCAGTTCTTC
CDR3 length: 15; J gene: TRBJ1-4; D gene: .; V gene: TRBV15; clone size: .; CDR3 protein: CATSRTGTANEKLFF; CDR3 DNA: TGTGCCACCAGCAGAACAGGCACAGCTAATGAAAAACTGTTTTTT
CDR3 length: 13; J gene: TRBJ2-7; D gene: .; V gene: TRBV12-3/TRBV12-4; clone size: .; CDR3 protein: CASSPLNSYEQYF; CDR3 DNA: TGTGCCAGCAGTCCCCTTAACAGTTACGAGCAGTACTTC
CDR3 length: 12; J gene: TRBJ2-7; D gene: .; V gene: TRBV5-5; clone size: .; CDR3 protein: CASSLSRDKTNF; CDR3 DNA: TGTGCCAGCAGCTTGTCTAGGGACAAGACAAACTTC
CDR3 length: 15; J gene: TRBJ2-2; D gene: TRBD1; V gene: TRBV30; clone size: .; CDR3 protein: CAWSVTGGTTGELFF; CDR3 DNA: TGTGCATGGAGTGTAACAGGGGGGACGACCGGGGAGCTGTTTTTT
CDR3 length: 16; J gene: TRBJ2-5; D gene: TRBD2; V gene: TRBV3-1/TRBV3-2; clone size: .; CDR3 protein: CASSQVLADPKETQYF; CDR3 DNA: TGTGCCAGCAGCCAAGTACTAGCGGATCCTAAAGAGACCCAGTACTTC
CDR3 length: 12; J gene: TRBJ2-7; D gene: .; V gene: TRBV7-9; clone size: .; CDR3 protein: CAIPRGPYEQYF; CDR3 DNA: TGTGCCATCCCCAGGGGCCCCTACGAGCAGTACTTC
CDR3 length: 17; J gene: TRBJ1-3; D gene: TRBD1; V gene: TRBV7-2; clone size: once; CDR3 protein: CASSLGTGGASGNTIYF; CDR3 DNA: TGTGCCAGCAGCTTGGGGACAGGGGGCGCCTCTGGAAACACCATATATTTT
CDR3 length: 14; J gene: TRBJ2-7; D gene: TRBD1; V gene: TRBV2; clone size: .; CDR3 protein: CASRTPGQGEEQYF; CDR3 DNA: TGTGCCAGCAGGACGCCGGGACAGGGGGAAGAGCAGTACTTC
CDR3 length: 15; J gene: TRBJ2-7; D gene: .; V gene: TRBV27; clone size: few; CDR3 protein: CASSLSPRGNYEQYF; CDR3 DNA: TGTGCCAGCAGTTTATCGCCCCGGGGAAACTACGAGCAGTACTTC
CDR3 length: 16; J gene: TRBJ1-2; D gene: TRBD1; V gene: TRBV6-5; clone size: once; CDR3 protein: CASSSTHRQGAYGYTF; CDR3 DNA: TGTGCCAGCAGTTCCACACACCGACAGGGGGCATATGGCTACACCTTC
CDR3 length: 14; J gene: TRBJ2-1; D gene: TRBD1; V gene: TRBV19; clone size: .; CDR3 protein: CASSRDRGSNEQFF; CDR3 DNA: TGTGCCAGTAGTAGAGACAGGGGCTCCAATGAGCAGTTCTTC
CDR3 length: 16; J gene: TRBJ1-1; D gene: TRBD1; V gene: TRBV15; clone size: .; CDR3 protein: CATSRGSGQGGTEAFF; CDR3 DNA: TGTGCCACCAGCAGAGGTTCGGGACAGGGGGGTACTGAAGCTTTCTTT
CDR3 length: 13; J gene: TRBJ1-2; D gene: TRBD1; V gene: TRBV5-6; clone size: .; CDR3 protein: CASSTSGGYGYTF; CDR3 DNA: TGTGCCAGCAGCACGTCAGGGGGCTATGGCTACACCTTC
CDR3 length: 16; J gene: TRBJ1-2; D gene: .; V gene: TRBV7-8; clone size: .; CDR3 protein: CASSLGAGAVGNGYTF; CDR3 DNA: TGTGCCAGCAGCTTAGGGGCGGGGGCAGTGGGAAATGGCTACACCTTC
CDR3 length: 16; J gene: TRBJ1-4; D gene: .; V gene: TRBV5-5; clone size: once; CDR3 protein: CASSLVSVGAFEKLFF; CDR3 DNA: TGTGCCAGCAGCTTGGTGTCGGTCGGAGCTTTTGAAAAACTGTTTTTT
CDR3 length: 16; J gene: TRBJ1-6; D gene: TRBD1; V gene: TRBV10-2; clone size: .; CDR3 protein: CASSDVGTGTKSPLHF; CDR3 DNA: TGCGCCAGCAGTGATGTCGGGACAGGGACTAAATCACCCCTCCACTTT
CDR3 length: 14; J gene: TRBJ2-3; D gene: .; V gene: TRBV29-1; clone size: .; CDR3 protein: CSVAPRGSTDTQYF; CDR3 DNA: TGCAGCGTTGCCCCAAGAGGAAGCACAGATACGCAGTATTTT
CDR3 length: 16; J gene: TRBJ2-5; D gene: TRBD1; V gene: TRBV7-6; clone size: .; CDR3 protein: CASSPIDRQGQETQYF; CDR3 DNA: TGTGCCAGCAGCCCTATAGATAGACAGGGCCAAGAGACCCAGTACTTC
CDR3 length: 16; J gene: TRBJ1-1; D gene: TRBD1; V gene: TRBV7-9; clone size: .; CDR3 protein: CASSPGQGFGNTEAFF; CDR3 DNA: TGTGCCAGCAGCCCGGGACAGGGGTTCGGGAACACTGAAGCTTTCTTT
CDR3 length: 12; J gene: TRBJ1-2; D gene: .; V gene: TRBV5-4; clone size: .; CDR3 protein: CASSSDRYGYTF; CDR3 DNA: TGTGCCAGCAGCTCGGACAGATATGGCTACACCTTC
CDR3 length: 15; J gene: TRBJ2-3; D gene: .; V gene: TRBV5-4; clone size: .; CDR3 protein: CASSLGARSTDTQYF; CDR3 DNA: TGTGCCAGCAGCTTGGGAGCAAGAAGCACAGATACGCAGTATTTT
CDR3 length: 15; J gene: TRBJ2-3; D gene: TRBD2; V gene: TRBV9; clone size: .; CDR3 protein: CASSPQASGGDTQYF; CDR3 DNA: TGTGCCAGCAGTCCCCAGGCTAGCGGGGGGGATACGCAGTATTTT
CDR3 length: 14; J gene: TRBJ1-1; D gene: .; V gene: TRBV11-2; clone size: .; CDR3 protein: CASSHPKGRTEAFF; CDR3 DNA: TGTGCCAGCAGCCACCCGAAGGGGCGGACTGAAGCTTTCTTT
CDR3 length: 16; J gene: TRBJ2-3; D gene: .; V gene: TRBV28; clone size: .; CDR3 protein: CASSSPGGPSTDTQYF; CDR3 DNA: TGTGCCAGCAGCTCCCCCGGGGGGCCAAGCACAGATACGCAGTATTTT
CDR3 length: 14; J gene: TRBJ2-3; D gene: .; V gene: TRBV9; clone size: .; CDR3 protein: CASSSRIFTDTQYF; CDR3 DNA: TGTGCCAGCTCCTCGAGGATATTCACAGATACGCAGTATTTT
CDR3 length: 19; J gene: TRBJ2-6; D gene: .; V gene: TRBV4-1; clone size: .; CDR3 protein: CASSQGGVRLISGANVLTF; CDR3 DNA: TGCGCCAGCAGCCAAGGCGGGGTGAGGCTGATCTCTGGGGCCAACGTCCTGACTTTC
CDR3 length: 19; J gene: TRBJ1-2; D gene: TRBD1; V gene: TRBV7-9; clone size: .; CDR3 protein: CASRASDLGGAPYYYGYTF; CDR3 DNA: TGTGCCAGCAGGGCATCAGACCTAGGGGGCGCCCCCTATTACTATGGCTACACCTTC
CDR3 length: 15; J gene: TRBJ2-7; D gene: TRBD2; V gene: TRBV5-1; clone size: .; CDR3 protein: CASSPLAGESYEQYF; CDR3 DNA: TGCGCCAGCAGCCCGTTAGCGGGGGAATCCTACGAGCAGTACTTC
CDR3 length: 15; J gene: TRBJ2-7; D gene: TRBD1; V gene: TRBV2; clone size: few; CDR3 protein: CAMTGPFATSYEQYF; CDR3 DNA: TGTGCCATGACAGGGCCTTTTGCTACCTCCTACGAGCAGTACTTC
CDR3 length: 15; J gene: TRBJ1-2; D gene: .; V gene: TRBV30; clone size: .; CDR3 protein: CACDRRPQGNYGYTF; CDR3 DNA: TGTGCCTGTGACCGCCGCCCCCAGGGGAACTATGGCTACACCTTC
CDR3 length: 16; J gene: TRBJ1-5; D gene: TRBD1; V gene: TRBV6-1; clone size: .; CDR3 protein: CASSAGTGFGGQPQHF; CDR3 DNA: TGTGCCAGCAGTGCCGGGACAGGGTTTGGCGGTCAGCCCCAGCATTTT
CDR3 length: 15; J gene: TRBJ2-1; D gene: TRBD2; V gene: TRBV19; clone size: .; CDR3 protein: CASRTSGGPPNEQFF; CDR3 DNA: TGTGCCAGTAGGACTAGCGGGGGGCCCCCCAATGAGCAGTTCTTC
CDR3 length: 13; J gene: TRBJ2-7; D gene: TRBD2; V gene: TRBV6-5; clone size: .; CDR3 protein: CASRPSGLQEQYF; CDR3 DNA: TGTGCCAGCAGGCCTAGCGGGTTGCAAGAGCAGTACTTC
CDR3 length: 14; J gene: TRBJ1-5; D gene: .; V gene: TRBV21-1; clone size: .; CDR3 protein: CASSRETGVQPQHF; CDR3 DNA: TGTGCCAGCAGCAGAGAGACAGGGGTTCAGCCCCAGCATTTT
CDR3 length: 11; J gene: TRBJ2-3; D gene: TRBD2; V gene: TRBV29-1; clone size: once; CDR3 protein: CSVGGTDTQYF; CDR3 DNA: TGCAGCGTGGGGGGGACAGATACGCAGTATTTT